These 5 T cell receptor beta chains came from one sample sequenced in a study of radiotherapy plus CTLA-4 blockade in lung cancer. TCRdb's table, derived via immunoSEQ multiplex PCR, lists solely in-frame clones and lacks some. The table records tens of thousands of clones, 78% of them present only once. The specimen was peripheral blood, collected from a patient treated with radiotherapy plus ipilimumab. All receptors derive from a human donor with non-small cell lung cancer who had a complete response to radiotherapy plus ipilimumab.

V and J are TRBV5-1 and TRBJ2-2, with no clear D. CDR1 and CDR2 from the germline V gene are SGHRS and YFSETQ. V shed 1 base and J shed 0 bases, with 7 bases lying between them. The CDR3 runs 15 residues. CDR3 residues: CASSLQVSNTGELFF. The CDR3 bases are TGCGCCAGCAGCTTGCAGGTTTCGAACACCGGGGAGCTGTTTTTT. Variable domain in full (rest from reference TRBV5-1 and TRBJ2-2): KAGVTQTPRYLIKTRGQQVTLSCSPISGHRSVSWYQQTPGQGLQFLFEYFSETQRNKGNFPGRFSGRQFSNSRSEMNVSTLELGDSALYLCASSLQVSNTGELFFGEGSRLTVL.

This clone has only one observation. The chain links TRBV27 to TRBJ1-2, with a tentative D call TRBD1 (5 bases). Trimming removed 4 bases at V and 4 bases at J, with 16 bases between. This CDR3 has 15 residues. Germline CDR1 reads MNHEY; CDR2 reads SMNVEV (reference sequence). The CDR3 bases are TGTGCCAGCAGTTACTCCAGGGATGCGCTCTATGGCTACACCTTC. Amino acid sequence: CASSYSRDALYGYTF.

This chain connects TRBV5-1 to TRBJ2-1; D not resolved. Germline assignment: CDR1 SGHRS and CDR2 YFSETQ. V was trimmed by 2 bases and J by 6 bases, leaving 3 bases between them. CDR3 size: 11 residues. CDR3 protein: CASSFGNEQFF. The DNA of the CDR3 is TGCGCCAGCAGCTTCGGCAATGAGCAGTTCTTC.

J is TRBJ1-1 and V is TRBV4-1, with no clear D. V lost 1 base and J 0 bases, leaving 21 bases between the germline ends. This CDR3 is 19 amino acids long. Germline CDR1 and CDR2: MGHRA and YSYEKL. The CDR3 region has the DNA TGCGCCAGCAGCCAAGGGCAACTAGACTTAGGAGCCTTGAACACTGAAGCTTTCTTT. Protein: CASSQGQLDLGALNTEAFF.

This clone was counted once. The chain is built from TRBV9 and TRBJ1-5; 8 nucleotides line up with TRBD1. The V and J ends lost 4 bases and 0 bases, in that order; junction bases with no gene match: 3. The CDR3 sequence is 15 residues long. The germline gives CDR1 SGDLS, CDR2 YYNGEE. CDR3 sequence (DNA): TGTGCCAGCAGCCAGGGGGCAGGTAGCAATCAGCCCCAGCATTTT. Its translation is CASSQGAGSNQPQHF.